The 30 T cell receptor beta chains reported below all come from one sample, sequenced in a study of cytomegalovirus exposure and HLA in healthy donors. 60 Vbeta and 13 Jbeta primers were used in PCR. Data came from immunoSEQ multiplex PCR; TCRdb stores just in-frame clones and leaves some out. This table has about 97,000 clones, 79% appearing once. Sequencing was performed on PBMCs. The receptors originated from a male donor in good health and CMV-seropositive.

The genes are TRBV19 and TRBJ1-3; D is unresolved. Germline lookup yields CDR1 LNHDA and CDR2 SQIVND (reference sequence). V dropped 0 bases and J dropped 4 bases, with 10 bases sitting between them. The CDR3 is 15 amino acids. The CDR3 loop is CASSIDHSRGNTIYF. In DNA form, the CDR3 reads TGTGCCAGTAGTATAGATCACAGTCGGGGAAACACCATATATTTT.

The chain carries TRBV5-1 and TRBJ2-7; 9 bases map to TRBD1. Germline V lookup: CDR1 SGHRS, CDR2 YFSETQ. This CDR3 contains 14 residues. V gave up 0 bases and J gave up 5 bases; unmatched junction bases: 3. CDR3 amino acids: CASSLAGQGHEQYF. The CDR3 nucleotides read TGCGCCAGCAGCTTGGCCGGACAGGGGCACGAGCAGTACTTC.

This clone was recorded only once. The DNA for the CDR3 is TGTGCCAGCAGTTACGGTTGGCAGAACACTGAAGCTTTCTTT. Protein sequence: CASSYGWQNTEAFF. This chain uses TRBV6-5 with TRBJ1-1; D gene ambiguous. The CDR3 has 14 amino acids. Per germline, CDR1 MNHEY and CDR2 SVGAGI. V lost 2 bases, J lost 1 base, and 8 bases lay in between.

V and J are TRBV6-6 and TRBJ1-5; the D is unclear. Germline V gene sequence: CDR1 MNHNY, CDR2 SVGAGI (reference sequence). The CDR3 has 15 residues. The V gene lost 5 bases and the J gene lost 0 bases, with 11 bases spanning the gap. The CDR3 bases are TGTGCCAGCAGTACGCAGGCTGCTAGCAATCAGCCCCAGCATTTT. This translates into CASSTQAASNQPQHF.

This rearrangement joins TRBV5-1 to TRBJ1-4; 8 nucleotides line up with TRBD1. The CDR3 is made up of 18 amino acids. Looked up from germline, CDR1 is SGHRS and CDR2 is YFSETQ. V shed 0 bases, J shed 1 base, and the junction held 8 bases outside the gene matches. CDR3 sequence (DNA): TGCGCCAGCAGCTTGGGCCGGGACAGGAAGTTAACTAATGAAAAACTGTTTTTT. Translated: CASSLGRDRKLTNEKLFF.

V is TRBV6-6 and J is TRBJ2-2, with TRBD1 matching over 7 bases. The CDR3 loop spans 13 amino acids. V trimming: 2 bases; J trimming: 11 bases; junction bases outside the gene matches: 5. Germline lookup yields CDR1 MNHNY and CDR2 SVGAGI (reference sequence). CDR3 nucleotide sequence: TGTGCCAGCAGTTACAGGGGGCCTCCCGAGCTGTTTTTT. Translated: CASSYRGPPELFF.

J is TRBJ1-4 and V is TRBV6-5; TRBD1 aligns across 7 bases. Per germline, CDR1 MNHEY and CDR2 SVGAGI. The V and J ends lost 6 bases and 7 bases, in that order; junction bases with no gene match: 5. The CDR3 extends over 13 amino acids. CDR3 coding DNA: TGTGCCAGCAGGATGGACAGGAGTGAAAAACTGTTTTTT. Translated: CASRMDRSEKLFF.

The chain links TRBV30 to TRBJ1-1, with TRBD1 as a possible D gene (6 bases). This CDR3 has 14 residues. Between the trimmed V and J ends, which lost 3 bases and 1 base, there was a span of 12 bases. The germline V gene has CDR1 GTSNPN and CDR2 SVGIG (reference sequence). The DNA of the CDR3 is TGTGCCTGGAGGGGGGGCGGGAGGAACACTGAAGCTTTCTTT. The encoded protein is CAWRGGGRNTEAFF.

This chain joins TRBV19 and TRBJ2-6; D unresolved. The CDR3 sequence is 14 residues long. Trimming pared 6 bases from V and 0 bases from J, leaving 6 bases between. Germline V gene sequence: CDR1 LNHDA, CDR2 SQIVND (reference sequence). The CDR3 protein is CASSPSSGANVLTF. As DNA, the CDR3 is TGTGCCAGTAGCCCGAGCTCTGGGGCCAACGTCCTGACTTTC.

V gene TRBV6-5 combines with J gene TRBJ1-4, with TRBD1 matching 7 bases. The CDR3 length is 15 residues. V shed 2 bases and J 6 bases; nucleotides not matched to a gene: 6. Per germline, CDR1 MNHEY and CDR2 SVGAGI. The CDR3 DNA reads as TGTGCCAGCAGTTACAAGGCAGGGGGATATGAAAAACTGTTTTTT. This encodes CASSYKAGGYEKLFF.

The chain joins TRBV7-9 to TRBJ2-1; 7 bases map to TRBD2. V gave up 1 base and J gave up 10 bases; unmatched junction bases: 1. The CDR3 sequence is 12 residues long. Germline CDR1 reads SEHNR; CDR2 reads FQNEAQ (reference sequence). In DNA, the CDR3 is TGTGCCAGCAGCTTAGACGGGGGGGAGCAGTTCTTC. Its protein is CASSLDGGEQFF.

There are a few counts of this clone. The J gene is TRBJ1-1, the V gene TRBV6-1; D possibly corresponds to TRBD1 (6 bases). Germline V gene sequence: CDR1 MNHNS, CDR2 SASEGT. The CDR3 is 15 residues long. The germline V and J ends were trimmed by 1 base and 2 bases, with 11 bases remaining between them. In DNA, the CDR3 is TGTGCCAGCAGTGAAGATAGGGGGGGTAACACTGAAGCTTTCTTT. Its protein is CASSEDRGGNTEAFF.

The rearrangement uses TRBV2 and TRBJ1-5; TRBD1 matches 8 bases. CDR1 SNHLY and CDR2 FYNNEI come from the germline V gene. J gave up 4 bases and V 4 bases, and 6 bases lay outside the gene matches. This CDR3 has 15 residues. The chain's CDR3 is CASSAGQGLNQPQHF. CDR3 coding DNA: TGTGCCAGCAGTGCCGGACAGGGACTTAATCAGCCCCAGCATTTT.

The chain has TRBV6-1 and TRBJ1-2; 9 bases line up with TRBD1. V shed 6 bases, J shed 6 bases, and the junction held 11 bases outside the gene matches. The CDR3 totals 15 residues. Germline values: CDR1 MNHNS, CDR2 SASEGT. The CDR3 nucleotides are TGTGCCAGCAGGGGCTTGACAGGGGGAGGTCATGGCTACACCTTC. Residues: CASRGLTGGGHGYTF.

The rearrangement joins TRBV9 to TRBJ2-5; D possibly corresponds to TRBD2 (6 bases). The CDR3 runs to 15 residues. V shed 4 bases and J shed 2 bases, with 15 bases lying between them. Germline CDR1 and CDR2: SGDLS and YYNGEE. The CDR3 nucleotides are TGTGCCAGCAGCCCCCGGGACTTCGGGCAAGAGACCCAGTACTTC. Translated, it gives CASSPRDFGQETQYF. The entire variable domain, with the rest obtained from reference TRBV9 and TRBJ2-5, is as follows: DSGVTQTPKHLITATGQRVTLRCSPRSGDLSVYWYQQSLDQGLQFLIQYYNGEERAKGNILERFSAQQFPDLHSELNLSSLELGDSALYFCASSPRDFGQETQYFGPGTRLLVL.

This chain joins TRBV2 and TRBJ1-5, with 7 bases aligning to TRBD1. Germline CDR1 reads SNHLY; CDR2 reads FYNNEI. The CDR3 runs 14 residues. J gave up 2 bases and V 7 bases, and 5 bases lay outside the gene matches. This CDR3 is CASNIGQGNQPQHF. CDR3 bases: TGTGCCAGCAATATTGGACAGGGCAATCAGCCCCAGCATTTT.

The chain couples TRBV5-1 to TRBJ1-1; D not resolved. Looked up from germline, CDR1 is SGHRS and CDR2 is YFSETQ. This CDR3 spans 13 amino acids. The ends were cut back, 5 bases at V and 0 bases at J, with 8 bases in the middle. Here the CDR3 reads CASRADVNTEAFF. CDR3 DNA: TGCGCCAGCAGGGCAGATGTGAACACTGAAGCTTTCTTT.

This chain links TRBV19 with TRBJ1-5; maybe TRBD1 (5 bases). V was clipped by 2 bases and J by 2 bases, with 13 bases between them. The CDR3 totals 16 residues. The germline V gene encodes CDR1 LNHDA and CDR2 SQIVND (reference sequence). The chain's CDR3 is CASSITNSRGNQPQHF. CDR3 in DNA: TGTGCCAGTAGTATAACAAACAGCAGGGGCAATCAGCCCCAGCATTTT.

The rearrangement uses TRBV6-5 and TRBJ1-1, with a possible D match to TRBD1 (6 bases). V shed 4 bases and J shed 10 bases, with 13 bases lying between them. CDR3 length: 12 residues. Per the germline V gene, CDR1 is MNHEY and CDR2 is SVGAGI. CDR3 nucleotide sequence: TGTGCCAGCAGTTCACAGGGTTTCAGAGCTTTCTTT. It specifies CASSSQGFRAFF.

The J gene is TRBJ2-7, the V gene TRBV6-5; tentative D call: TRBD1 (5 bases). V dropped 4 bases and J dropped 4 bases, with 11 bases sitting between them. The CDR3 totals 13 residues. The V gene's germline CDR1 is MNHEY and CDR2 SVGAGI. The CDR3 DNA reads TGTGCCAGCAGTTTAGTTAGGGGTTACGAGCAGTACTTC. As protein: CASSLVRGYEQYF.

The chain joins TRBV4-2 to TRBJ2-1; D gene uncertain. Germline CDR1 reads LGHNA; CDR2 reads YNFKEQ. There are 16 residues in the CDR3. The germline V and J ends were trimmed by 1 base and 0 bases, with 10 bases remaining between them. The CDR3 loop is CASSQGGPFSYNEQFF. DNA for the CDR3: TGTGCCAGCAGCCAAGGTGGGCCCTTCTCCTACAATGAGCAGTTCTTC.

V is TRBV6-6 and J is TRBJ2-7, with a weak D call TRBD1 (5 bases). The CDR3 runs 15 residues. Trimming stripped 0 bases from V and 5 bases from J, with 14 bases between. Germline assignment: CDR1 MNHNY and CDR2 SVGAGI (reference sequence). This CDR3 reads CASSYSAGKNHEQYF. DNA of the CDR3: TGTGCCAGCAGTTACTCCGCAGGGAAGAATCACGAGCAGTACTTC.

V usage is TRBV18 and J usage is TRBJ2-7; 9 bases are a match to TRBD2. This CDR3 contains 13 residues. The trim removed 11 bases at V and 2 bases at J, leaving 7 bases unmatched. In germline, CDR1 is KGHSH, CDR2 LQKENI. The CDR3 is CASCLAGTYEQYF. The CDR3 DNA is TGTGCCTCCTGCCTAGCGGGGACCTACGAGCAGTACTTC. The entire variable domain, with the rest obtained from reference TRBV18 and TRBJ2-7, is as follows: NAGVMQNPRHLVRRRGQEARLRCSPMKGHSHVYWYRQLPEEGLKFMVYLQKENIIDESGMPKERFSAEFPKEGPSILRIQQVVRGDSAAYFCASCLAGTYEQYFGPGTRLTVT.

The rearrangement links TRBV7-6 to TRBJ2-1; D gene unclear. From germline, CDR1 is SGHVS and CDR2 FNYEAQ. The CDR3 is 13 residues long. Trimming stripped 0 bases from V and 8 bases from J, with 8 bases between. DNA for the CDR3: TGTGCCAGCAGCTTAGCGTCCGACTATGAGCAGTTCTTC. Translating it yields CASSLASDYEQFF.

The genes are TRBV7-9 and TRBJ2-5; 9 bases are shared with TRBD2. The CDR3 runs to 14 residues. Looked up from germline, CDR1 is SEHNR and CDR2 is FQNEAQ (reference sequence). V was clipped by 4 bases and J by 5 bases; unmatched bases: 5. The DNA of the CDR3 is TGTGCCAGCAGCTGGGGACTAGCAGGGGAGACCCAGTACTTC. Translated: CASSWGLAGETQYF. The whole variable domain, filled in from reference TRBV7-9 and TRBJ2-5, reads DTGVSQNPRHKITKRGQNVTFRCDPISEHNRLYWYRQTLGQGPEFLTYFQNEAQLEKSRLLSDRFSAERPKGSFSTLEIQRTEQGDSAMYLCASSWGLAGETQYFGPGTRLLVL.

The chain links TRBV4-2 to TRBJ1-1; 7 bases match TRBD1. Germline loops: CDR1 LGHNA, CDR2 YNFKEQ. Trimming at V came to 3 bases and at J to 4 bases, leaving 8 bases not matched to a gene. The CDR3 totals 15 residues. CDR3 amino acids: CASSQRGGTATEAFF. CDR3 nucleotide sequence: TGTGCCAGCAGCCAGAGAGGGGGCACGGCCACTGAAGCTTTCTTT.

The chain employs TRBV5-6 and TRBJ2-4, with D possibly TRBD2 on 7 matching bases. V was cut by 2 bases and J by 3 bases, with 21 bases left in between. This CDR3 comprises 18 residues. In germline, CDR1 is SGHDT, CDR2 YYEEEE. In DNA, the CDR3 is TGTGCCAGCAGCTTTCGGTCAGGCGCGGGGGCTGGCAAAAACATTCAGTACTTC. It is translated as CASSFRSGAGAGKNIQYF.

The CDR3 region is CASSQGTLNTEAFF. CDR3 DNA sequence: TGTGCCAGCAGCCAAGGGACACTGAACACTGAAGCTTTCTTT. V gene TRBV6-1 combines with J gene TRBJ1-1; maybe TRBD1 (6 bases). The CDR3 is 14 residues long. Trimming took 6 bases from V and 0 from J, leaving 11 bases between them. Germline CDR1 and CDR2: MNHNS and SASEGT.

This chain links TRBV5-1 with TRBJ2-1; 15 bases fit TRBD2. V shed 0 bases, J shed 6 bases, and the junction held 1 base outside the gene matches. CDR3 length equals 16 residues. Looked up from germline, CDR1 is SGHRS and CDR2 is YFSETQ. As DNA, the CDR3 is TGCGCCAGCAGCTTGGCGGGACTAGCGGGGGGCAATGAGCAGTTCTTC. Translated, it gives CASSLAGLAGGNEQFF. The variable domain in full, completed from reference TRBV5-1 and TRBJ2-1, reads KAGVTQTPRYLIKTRGQQVTLSCSPISGHRSVSWYQQTPGQGLQFLFEYFSETQRNKGNFPGRFSGRQFSNSRSEMNVSTLELGDSALYLCASSLAGLAGGNEQFFGPGTRLTVL.

J is TRBJ1-6 and V is TRBV2, with D possibly TRBD1 on 5 matching bases. CDR3 length: 15 residues. Per germline, CDR1 SNHLY and CDR2 FYNNEI. Trimming took off 6 bases at V and 0 bases at J, with 9 bases between the two ends. The CDR3 DNA reads TGTGCCAGCAGGTACAGGAGCTCCTATAATTCACCCCTCCACTTT. As protein: CASRYRSSYNSPLHF.